The source of this TCR beta chain is a study of blood T cell repertoires in COVID-19. Study-wide context: Acute-phase and convalescent COVID-19 samples originated in the United States, Italy and Spain.

Method: immunoSEQ multiplex PCR; TCRdb's copy keeps in-frame clones and lacks some. This repertoire shows about 190,000 clones, 70% to 85% found once; its top ten account for roughly 3.2%. V lost 3 bases and J 2 bases, leaving 10 bases between the germline ends. The CDR3 consists of 14 residues. CDR1 and CDR2 from the germline V gene are MNHNS and SASEGT. This TCR derives from a woman younger than 45 who had recovered from COVID-19. Sequenced: PBMCs or T cells enriched from blood (not recorded which). The chain has TRBV6-1 and TRBJ1-2, with D unclear. CDR3 in amino acids: CASSERVANYGYTF. The CDR3 nucleotides read TGTGCCAGCAGTGAGCGGGTTGCGAACTATGGCTACACCTTC.